Included here is one T cell receptor beta chain sequence, with context. The time point: pre-treatment baseline. The table came from immunoSEQ multiplex PCR; TCRdb's copy has only in-frame clones and leaves some out. The sample holds roughly 10,000 clones, 75% to 90% seen once. The entry originates in a study of blood T cell dynamics during melanoma immunotherapy. Deletions cut 1 base from V and 5 bases from J, with 12 bases between. The CDR3 is 15 residues long. Germline CDR1 SGHTA, CDR2 FQGNSA. The sequencing here drew on blood, taken from a patient treated with checkpoint blockade. V and J are TRBV7-2 and TRBJ1-5; the D gene is possibly TRBD1 (5 bases). The sequence was obtained from a human donor with melanoma. CDR3 DNA: TGTGCCAGCAGCTTAGGTCAGGGCTTGGATCAGCCCCAGCATTTT. The encoded protein is CASSLGQGLDQPQHF.